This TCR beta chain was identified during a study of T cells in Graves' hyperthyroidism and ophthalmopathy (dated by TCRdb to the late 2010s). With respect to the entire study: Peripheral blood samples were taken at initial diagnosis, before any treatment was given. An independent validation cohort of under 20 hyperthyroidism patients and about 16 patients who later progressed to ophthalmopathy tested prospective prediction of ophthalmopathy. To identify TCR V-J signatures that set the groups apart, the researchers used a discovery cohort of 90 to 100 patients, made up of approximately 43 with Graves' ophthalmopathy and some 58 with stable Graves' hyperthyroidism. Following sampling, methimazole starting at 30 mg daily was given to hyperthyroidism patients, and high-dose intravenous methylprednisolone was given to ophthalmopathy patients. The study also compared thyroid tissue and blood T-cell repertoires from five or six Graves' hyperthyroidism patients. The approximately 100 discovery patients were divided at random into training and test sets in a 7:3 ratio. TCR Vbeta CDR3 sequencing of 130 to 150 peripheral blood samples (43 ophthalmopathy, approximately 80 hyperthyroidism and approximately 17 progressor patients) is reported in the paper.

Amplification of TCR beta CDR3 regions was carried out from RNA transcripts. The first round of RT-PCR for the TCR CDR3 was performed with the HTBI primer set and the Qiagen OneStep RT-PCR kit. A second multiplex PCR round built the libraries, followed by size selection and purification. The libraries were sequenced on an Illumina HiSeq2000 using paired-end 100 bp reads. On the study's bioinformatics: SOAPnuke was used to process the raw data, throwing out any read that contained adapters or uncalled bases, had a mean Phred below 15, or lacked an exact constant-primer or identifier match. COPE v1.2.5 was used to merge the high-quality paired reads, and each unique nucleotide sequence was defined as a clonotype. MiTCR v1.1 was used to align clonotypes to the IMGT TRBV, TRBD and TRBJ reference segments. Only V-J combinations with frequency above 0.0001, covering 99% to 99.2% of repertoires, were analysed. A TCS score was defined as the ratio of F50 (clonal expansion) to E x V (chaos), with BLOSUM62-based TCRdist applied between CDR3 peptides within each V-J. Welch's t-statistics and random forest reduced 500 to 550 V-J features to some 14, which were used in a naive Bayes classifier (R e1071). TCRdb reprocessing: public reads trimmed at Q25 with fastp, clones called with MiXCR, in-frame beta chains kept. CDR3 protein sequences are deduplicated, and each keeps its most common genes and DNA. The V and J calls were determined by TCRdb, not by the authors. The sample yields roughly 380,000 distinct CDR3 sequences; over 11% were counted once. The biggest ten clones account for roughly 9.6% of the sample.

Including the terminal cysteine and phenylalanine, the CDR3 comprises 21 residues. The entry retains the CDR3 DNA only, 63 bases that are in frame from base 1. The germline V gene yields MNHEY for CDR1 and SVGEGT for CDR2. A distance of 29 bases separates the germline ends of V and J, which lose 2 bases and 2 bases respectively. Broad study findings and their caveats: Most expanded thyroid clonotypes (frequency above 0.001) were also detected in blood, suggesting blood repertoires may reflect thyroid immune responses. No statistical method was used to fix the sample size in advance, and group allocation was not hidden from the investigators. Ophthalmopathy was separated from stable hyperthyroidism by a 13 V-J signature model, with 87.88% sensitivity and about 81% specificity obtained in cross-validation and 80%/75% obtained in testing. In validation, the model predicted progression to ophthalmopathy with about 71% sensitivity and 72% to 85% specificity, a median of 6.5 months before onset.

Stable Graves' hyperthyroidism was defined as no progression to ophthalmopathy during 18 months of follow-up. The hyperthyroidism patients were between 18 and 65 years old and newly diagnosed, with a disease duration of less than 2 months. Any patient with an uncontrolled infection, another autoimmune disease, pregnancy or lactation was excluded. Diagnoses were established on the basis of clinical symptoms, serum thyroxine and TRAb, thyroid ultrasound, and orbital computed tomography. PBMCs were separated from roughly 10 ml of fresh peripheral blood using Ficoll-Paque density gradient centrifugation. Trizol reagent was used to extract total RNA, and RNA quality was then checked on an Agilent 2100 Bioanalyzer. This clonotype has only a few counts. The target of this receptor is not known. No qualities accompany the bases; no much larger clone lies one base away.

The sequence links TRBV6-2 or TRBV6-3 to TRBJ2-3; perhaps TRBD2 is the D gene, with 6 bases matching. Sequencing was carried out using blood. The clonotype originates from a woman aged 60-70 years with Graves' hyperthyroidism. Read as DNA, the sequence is TGTGCCAGCAGTTACCCTGGGACGCCCCGCCCGGGGGTGCACCACACAGATACGCAGTATTTT. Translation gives CASSYPGTPRPGVHHTDTQYF.